This entry concerns a single TCR beta chain. This entry belongs to a study of blood T cells in healthy people across ages. Sample-barcoded 5' priming and a J-beta primer mix drove a second PCR of roughly 6 to 12 cycles. The template-switch adaptor was a 5' adaptor with 12 random nucleotides. It tagged each cDNA molecule. TCRdb reanalysed the 5' RACE reads using MiXCR and keeps one entry per CDR3 protein. The sample yields about 1.4 million distinct CDR3 sequences, approximately 59% seen once. Samples each yielded at least 6 micrograms of total RNA. CDR3 size: 15 residues. Between the trimmed V and J ends, which lost 5 bases and 6 bases, there was a span of 17 bases. The germline V gene has CDR1 MNHEY and CDR2 SVGEGT.

The sample was blood. V gene TRBV6-2 or TRBV6-3 combines with J gene TRBJ1-5; D unclear. This receptor was taken from a man between 18 and 29 years old in good health. The CDR3 DNA sequence: TGTGCCAGCAGTGCCTATTCAGTTTGGGGTCAGCCCCAGCATTTT. As protein: CASSAYSVWGQPQHF.